This T cell receptor beta chain derives from a study of blood T cell repertoires in COVID-19. Study summary: COVID-19 samples, acute and convalescent, were from the United States, Italy and Spain. Sources were T cells, B-cell-depleted T cells, or PBMCs; the material itself was cDNA or gDNA.

The table came from immunoSEQ multiplex PCR; TCRdb's copy has only in-frame clones and leaves some out. This table holds 60,000 to 90,000 clones, approximately 90% found once. Germline-derived CDR1 and CDR2 are SGHAT and FQNNGV. V lost 7 bases to trimming and J lost 4 bases, with 19 bases between them. The CDR3 sequence is 15 residues long. The sample was peripheral blood. J is TRBJ1-2 and V is TRBV11-2; tentatively, D is TRBD1 (5 bases). The sequence was obtained from a woman older than 75 with active or convalescent COVID-19. CDR3: CASTDLRQSLYGYTF. The CDR3 DNA sequence: TGTGCCAGCACCGACCTCAGACAGTCCCTCTATGGCTACACCTTC.